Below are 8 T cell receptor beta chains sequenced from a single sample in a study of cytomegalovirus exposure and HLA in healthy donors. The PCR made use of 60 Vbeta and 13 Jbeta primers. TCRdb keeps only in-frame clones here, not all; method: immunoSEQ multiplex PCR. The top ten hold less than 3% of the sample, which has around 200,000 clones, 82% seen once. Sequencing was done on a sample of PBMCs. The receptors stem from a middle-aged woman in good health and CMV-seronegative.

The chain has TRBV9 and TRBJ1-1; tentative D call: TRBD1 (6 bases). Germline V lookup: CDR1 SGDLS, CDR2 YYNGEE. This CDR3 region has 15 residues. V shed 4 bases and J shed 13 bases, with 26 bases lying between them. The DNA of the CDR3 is TGTGCCAGCAGCTCAGGGACATCTAACGCCCCGGGCGTTTTCTTT. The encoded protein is CASSSGTSNAPGVFF.

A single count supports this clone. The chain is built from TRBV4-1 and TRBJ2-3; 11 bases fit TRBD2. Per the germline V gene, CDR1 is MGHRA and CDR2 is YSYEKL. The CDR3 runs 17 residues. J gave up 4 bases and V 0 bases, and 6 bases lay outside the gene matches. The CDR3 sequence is CASSQENLAGGADTQYF. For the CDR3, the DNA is TGCGCCAGCAGCCAAGAAAATCTAGCGGGAGGTGCAGATACGCAGTATTTT.

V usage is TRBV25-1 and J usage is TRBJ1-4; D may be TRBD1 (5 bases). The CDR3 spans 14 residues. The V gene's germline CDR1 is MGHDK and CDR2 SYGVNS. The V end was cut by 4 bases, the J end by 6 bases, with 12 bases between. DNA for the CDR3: TGTGCCAGCAGTGTACGGGGCGGGGATGAAAAACTGTTTTTT. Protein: CASSVRGGDEKLFF.

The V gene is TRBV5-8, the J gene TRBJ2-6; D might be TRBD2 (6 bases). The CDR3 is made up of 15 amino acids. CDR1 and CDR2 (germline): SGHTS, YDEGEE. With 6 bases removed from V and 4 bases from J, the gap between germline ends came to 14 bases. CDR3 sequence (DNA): TGTGCCAGCACCGTGGGGAGGACCGGGGCCAACGTCCTGACTTTC. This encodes CASTVGRTGANVLTF.

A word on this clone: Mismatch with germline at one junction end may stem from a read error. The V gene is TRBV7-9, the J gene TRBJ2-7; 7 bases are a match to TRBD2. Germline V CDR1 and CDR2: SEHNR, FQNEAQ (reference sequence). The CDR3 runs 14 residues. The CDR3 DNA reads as TGTTCCAGCATCCGCGGGAGTGGTGTTGGGGAGCAGTACTTC. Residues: CSSIRGSGVGEQYF.

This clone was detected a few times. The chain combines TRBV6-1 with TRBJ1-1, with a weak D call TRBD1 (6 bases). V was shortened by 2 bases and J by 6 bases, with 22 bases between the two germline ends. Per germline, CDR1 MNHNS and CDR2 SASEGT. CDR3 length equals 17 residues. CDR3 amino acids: CASSELSPGQRNPEAFF. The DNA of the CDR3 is TGTGCCAGCAGTGAACTTAGCCCCGGACAGCGCAACCCTGAAGCTTTCTTT.

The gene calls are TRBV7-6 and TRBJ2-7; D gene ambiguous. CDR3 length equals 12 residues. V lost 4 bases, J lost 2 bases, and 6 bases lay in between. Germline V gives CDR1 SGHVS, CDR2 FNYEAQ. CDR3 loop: CASSSSAYEQYF. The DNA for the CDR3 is TGTGCCAGCAGCTCCTCGGCCTACGAGCAGTACTTC.

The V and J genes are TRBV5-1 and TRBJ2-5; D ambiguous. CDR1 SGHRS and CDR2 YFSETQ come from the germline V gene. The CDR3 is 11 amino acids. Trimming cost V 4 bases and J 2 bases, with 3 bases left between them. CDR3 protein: CASSIQETQYF. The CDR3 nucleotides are TGCGCCAGCAGCATACAAGAGACCCAGTACTTC.